One and the same sample provided the 26 T cell receptor beta chains below, sequenced in a study of blood T cell repertoires in COVID-19. The table came from immunoSEQ multiplex PCR; TCRdb's copy has only in-frame clones and leaves some out. Of around 200,000 clones listed, around 86% are singletons. Sequencing was performed on peripheral blood. These receptor sequences come from a woman aged 40 to 49 with acute or convalescent COVID-19.

The chain joins TRBV27 to TRBJ2-3; D possibly corresponds to TRBD1 (6 bases). CDR3 size: 16 residues. Germline V lookup: CDR1 MNHEY, CDR2 SMNVEV (reference sequence). The V end was cut by 5 bases, the J end by 5 bases, with 20 bases between. CDR3 DNA: TGTGCCAGCAGTCCCCCACAGGGAAGAGGGGAAGATACGCAGTATTTT. It translates to CASSPPQGRGEDTQYF.

The chain carries TRBV5-1 and TRBJ1-2, with D perhaps matching TRBD1 (6 bases). CDR3 length: 15 amino acids. The ends were cut back, 4 bases at V and 4 bases at J, with 17 bases in the middle. The V gene's germline CDR1 is SGHRS and CDR2 YFSETQ. This CDR3 reads CASSPRPQGPYGYTF. In nucleotides, the CDR3 is TGCGCCAGCAGCCCGCGCCCTCAGGGGCCCTATGGCTACACCTTC.

A single count supports this clone. V and J are TRBV11-2 and TRBJ2-3, with a weak D call TRBD2 (6 bases). Trimming shortened V by 1 base and J by 2 bases, and 13 bases separated the two germline ends. Germline V gene data show CDR1 as SGHAT and CDR2 as FQNNGV. The CDR3 extends over 16 amino acids. For the CDR3, the DNA is TGTGCCAGCAGCTTAGTGGTAGCGGAGAACACAGATACGCAGTATTTT. Encoded protein: CASSLVVAENTDTQYF.

This clone was seen a handful of times. V gene TRBV29-1 combines with J gene TRBJ1-1; D is perhaps TRBD1 (6 bases). CDR3 length: 13 residues. The germline gives CDR1 SQVTM, CDR2 ANQGSEA. The V end lost 7 bases, the J end lost 3 bases, and 15 bases lay between the germline ends. CDR3 sequence reads: CSAKLGADTEAFF. CDR3 DNA: TGCAGCGCCAAACTGGGGGCAGACACTGAAGCTTTCTTT.

This rearrangement joins TRBV19 to TRBJ1-4, with TRBD1 identical over 9 bases. The V and J ends lost 3 bases and 3 bases, in that order; junction bases with no gene match: 2. The length of the CDR3 is 15 residues. Germline V gene data show CDR1 as LNHDA and CDR2 as SQIVND (reference sequence). CDR3 residues: CASSIRQGANEKLFF. The CDR3, as DNA: TGTGCCAGTAGTATCCGACAGGGGGCTAATGAAAAACTGTTTTTT.

This clone turned up a few times. The chain recombines TRBV6-5 with TRBJ2-5, with D possibly being TRBD2 (6 bases). Germline V gene data show CDR1 as MNHEY and CDR2 as SVGAGI. This CDR3 is built from 13 residues. V dropped 6 bases and J dropped 2 bases, with 10 bases sitting between them. In DNA, the CDR3 is TGTGCCAGCAGGGCGGGGATACAAGAGACCCAGTACTTC. Amino acids: CASRAGIQETQYF.

This rearrangement joins TRBV4-1 to TRBJ2-5; D is perhaps TRBD2 (7 bases). CDR3 length: 16 amino acids. V lost 4 bases and J 2 bases, leaving 17 bases between the germline ends. Looked up from germline, CDR1 is MGHRA and CDR2 is YSYEKL. Here the CDR3 reads CASSRSLGGPQETQYF. The CDR3 DNA follows: TGCGCCAGCAGCCGCAGTCTCGGGGGGCCGCAAGAGACCCAGTACTTC.

This chain links TRBV5-5 with TRBJ2-7, with D maybe TRBD2 (6 bases). The length of the CDR3 is 15 residues. Germline loops: CDR1 SGHKS, CDR2 YYEKEE (reference sequence). The V gene lost 2 bases and the J gene lost 3 bases, with 15 bases spanning the gap. The CDR3 protein is CASSFAAGGVYEQYF. CDR3 bases: TGTGCCAGCAGCTTCGCCGCAGGCGGGGTCTACGAGCAGTACTTC.

This rearrangement joins TRBV2 to TRBJ1-2; D call uncertain. This CDR3 contains 11 residues. CDR1 is SNHLY, CDR2 FYNNEI, per germline. Deletions cut 6 bases from V and 7 bases from J, with 9 bases between. CDR3 amino acids: CASRREGGYTF. DNA for the CDR3: TGTGCCAGCAGGCGGGAGGGTGGCTACACCTTC. Based on the CDR3 plus reference TRBV2 and TRBJ1-2, the full variable domain is EPEVTQTPSHQVTQMGQEVILRCVPISNHLYFYWYRQILGQKVEFLVSFYNNEISEKSEIFDDQFSVERPDGSNFTLKIRSTKLEDSAMYFCASRREGGYTFGSGTRLTVV.

This clone was detected a few times. This chain joins TRBV27 and TRBJ1-2, with 8 bases identical to TRBD1. With V trimmed by 5 bases and J by 7 bases, 9 bases remained unmatched. Germline V CDR1 and CDR2: MNHEY, SMNVEV (reference sequence). This CDR3 is 14 amino acids long. CDR3 coding DNA: TGTGCCAGCAGTCTCGGACAGGGAGGTAGTGGCTACACCTTC. As protein: CASSLGQGGSGYTF.

The J gene is TRBJ2-1, the V gene TRBV10-3; TRBD2 matches 12 bases. Trimming took 3 bases from V and 4 from J; bases not matched to a gene: 7. This CDR3 spans 17 amino acids. Germline V lookup: CDR1 ENHRY, CDR2 SYGVKD. CDR3 DNA: TGTGCCATCAGTGAAGGACTAGCGGGGAACATGTACAATGAGCAGTTCTTC. Protein sequence: CAISEGLAGNMYNEQFF.

This sequence joins TRBV9 and TRBJ2-2; 7 bases line up with TRBD1. From germline, CDR1 is SGDLS and CDR2 YYNGEE. Losses at the gene ends were 3 bases for V and 4 bases for J; bases not matched to a gene: 6. CDR3 length: 15 amino acids. DNA of the CDR3: TGTGCCAGCAGCGCCGAGGGGGCTGGCACCGGGGAGCTGTTTTTT. Residues: CASSAEGAGTGELFF.

CDR3 residues: CASSPWTGQETQYF. CDR3 nucleotides: TGTGCCAGCAGCCCTTGGACAGGGCAAGAGACCCAGTACTTC. This chain uses TRBV7-2 with TRBJ2-5; TRBD1 matches 8 bases. Germline V lookup: CDR1 SGHTA, CDR2 FQGNSA. The J segment lost 2 bases and the V segment lost 5 bases, leaving 4 bases of the junction unmatched. This CDR3 spans 14 amino acids.

The rearrangement links TRBV7-3 to TRBJ2-3, with 7 nucleotides matching TRBD1. Germline-derived CDR1 and CDR2 are SGHTA and FQGTGA. The CDR3 consists of 16 residues. Trimming at V came to 2 bases and at J to 1 base, leaving 6 bases not matched to a gene. This CDR3 reads CASSLLGGQGTDTQYF. Here the CDR3 DNA reads TGTGCCAGCAGCTTATTAGGGGGCCAGGGCACAGATACGCAGTATTTT. Full variable domain (remainder filled in from reference TRBV7-3 and TRBJ2-3): GAGVSQTPSNKVTEKGKYVELRCDPISGHTALYWYRQSLGQGPEFLIYFQGTGAADDSGLPNDRFFAVRPEGSVSTLKIQRTERGDSAVYLCASSLLGGQGTDTQYFGPGTRLTVL.

The chain recombines TRBV5-4 with TRBJ2-1, with TRBD2 as a possible D gene (6 bases). The V gene lost 4 bases and the J gene lost 0 bases, with 17 bases spanning the gap. The V gene's germline CDR1 is SGHNT and CDR2 YYREEE (reference sequence). The CDR3 is made up of 17 amino acids. CDR3 amino acids: CASSRPGGDRSYNEQFF. The CDR3, as DNA: TGTGCCAGCAGCCGACCGGGCGGGGATCGCTCCTACAATGAGCAGTTCTTC.

V gene TRBV20-1 combines with J gene TRBJ1-2, with a possible D match to TRBD1 (6 bases). Trimming shortened V by 3 bases and J by 8 bases, and 16 bases separated the two germline ends. In germline, CDR1 is DFQATT, CDR2 SNEGSKA (reference sequence). This CDR3 is 13 amino acids long. The CDR3 protein is CSASRVPGGGYTF. CDR3 DNA: TGCAGTGCTAGTCGGGTTCCGGGGGGCGGCTACACCTTC.

CDR3 DNA sequence: TGTGCCAGCAGCCCTTACAGTAGCGGGAGTTACAATGAGCAGTTCTTC. Protein sequence: CASSPYSSGSYNEQFF. The genes are TRBV14 and TRBJ2-1; 9 positions agree with TRBD2. Germline values: CDR1 SGHDN, CDR2 FVKESK. CDR3 length: 16 amino acids. The junction had 8 bases not matched to a gene; V was cut back by 4 bases and J by 4 bases.

V is TRBV5-1 and J is TRBJ2-7, with D tentatively TRBD1 (6 bases). CDR3 size: 12 residues. CDR1 and CDR2 from the germline V gene are SGHRS and YFSETQ. V gave up 4 bases and J gave up 6 bases, with 11 bases separating them. CDR3 DNA: TGCGCCAGCAGCCCGGGACACGGCGAGCAGTACTTC. Its protein is CASSPGHGEQYF. Looking up the rest from reference TRBV5-1 and TRBJ2-7 gives the full variable domain: KAGVTQTPRYLIKTRGQQVTLSCSPISGHRSVSWYQQTPGQGLQFLFEYFSETQRNKGNFPGRFSGRQFSNSRSEMNVSTLELGDSALYLCASSPGHGEQYFGPGTRLTVT.

The chain combines TRBV24-1 with TRBJ1-6; D not certain. Trimming removed 12 bases from V and 3 bases from J, with 29 bases in between. Germline CDR1 is KGHDR and CDR2 is SFDVKD. The CDR3 spans 19 residues. The CDR3, as DNA: TGTGCCCCCTCAAAAACAGTCCCGTCCCCTCTACTCTATAATTCACCCCTCCACTTT. This sequence encodes CAPSKTVPSPLLYNSPLHF.

The chain employs TRBV27 and TRBJ2-5; perhaps TRBD2 as D (5 bases). From germline, CDR1 is MNHEY and CDR2 SMNVEV (reference sequence). CDR3 length equals 13 residues. Trimming removed 2 bases at V and 5 bases at J, with 9 bases between. The CDR3 region is CASSLARRETQYF. The CDR3 bases are TGTGCCAGCAGTTTAGCAAGGAGGGAGACCCAGTACTTC.

This chain connects TRBV19 to TRBJ2-1; TRBD2 aligns across 9 bases. This CDR3 spans 16 amino acids. Trimming at V came to 4 bases and at J to 4 bases, leaving 8 bases not matched to a gene. Germline CDR1 and CDR2: LNHDA and SQIVND (reference sequence). This chain's CDR3 is CASSRGGRANYNEQFF. The DNA for the CDR3 is TGTGCCAGTAGTAGGGGCGGGAGGGCAAATTACAATGAGCAGTTCTTC.

The chain is built from TRBV24-1 and TRBJ2-7; TRBD1 aligns across 11 bases. Losses at the gene ends were 3 bases for V and 5 bases for J; bases not matched to a gene: 8. From germline, CDR1 is KGHDR and CDR2 SFDVKD. The CDR3 contains 16 residues. The DNA of the CDR3 is TGTGCCACCAGTGATGGGCCGGGACAGGGGGTCCACGAGCAGTACTTC. Encoded protein: CATSDGPGQGVHEQYF.

This clone showed up just a few times. The rearrangement links TRBV7-8 to TRBJ1-2, with D perhaps TRBD1 (5 bases). V lost 2 bases, J lost 8 bases, and 18 bases lay in between. CDR3 length equals 15 residues. The germline gives CDR1 SGHVS, CDR2 FQNEAQ. CDR3 bases: TGTGCCAGCAGCTTATACGGGGGAGAGTTGGGAGGCTACACCTTC. Its translation: CASSLYGGELGGYTF.

The V and J genes are TRBV4-1 and TRBJ1-3; perhaps TRBD1 as D (6 bases). This CDR3 contains 15 residues. V was clipped by 4 bases and J by 4 bases, with 14 bases between them. Germline CDR1 is MGHRA and CDR2 is YSYEKL. The DNA of the CDR3 is TGCGCCAGCAGCCGACCAACAGGGCGCGGAAACACCATATATTTT. Encoded protein: CASSRPTGRGNTIYF.

The chain uses TRBV7-8 and TRBJ2-7, with D perhaps TRBD1 (5 bases). The germline V and J ends were trimmed by 5 bases and 2 bases, with 13 bases remaining between them. Germline V gene sequence: CDR1 SGHVS, CDR2 FQNEAQ. The length of the CDR3 is 14 residues. The CDR3 DNA sequence: TGTGCCAGCAGCATTGCCACAGGACCCTACGAGCAGTACTTC. This encodes CASSIATGPYEQYF.

The V call is TRBV11-2, the J call TRBJ2-7; D possibly corresponds to TRBD1 (5 bases). CDR1 and CDR2 (germline): SGHAT, FQNNGV. The V end was cut by 1 base, the J end by 5 bases, with 9 bases between. CDR3 length: 13 residues. The CDR3 DNA sequence: TGTGCCAGCAGCTTAGCAGGGATCCACGAGCAGTACTTC. Amino acid sequence: CASSLAGIHEQYF.